These T cell receptor beta chains were read from a single sample in a study of cytomegalovirus exposure and HLA in healthy donors. The data were produced by immunoSEQ multiplex PCR, yet TCRdb's version contains in-frame clones alone and is incomplete. This table holds some 190,000 clones, approximately 85% found once. The sequencing input was PBMCs. These receptors originate from a young man in good health and CMV-seronegative. The CDR3 runs from the conserved cysteine through the conserved F or W. The order of the fields is CDR3 length, D gene, clone size, J gene, V gene, CDR3 DNA, CDR3 protein. A D gene is named only where the DNA matches it firmly. Clone size is stated in some rows and not others, as once, few, many or a class when expanded.

length: 14
D: TRBD2
size: -
J: TRBJ2-2
V: TRBV7-9
DNA: TGTGCCAGCAGCGAGACTAGCAGGTTAGGGGAGCTGTTTTTT
CDR3: CASSETSRLGELFF

length: 15
D: TRBD2
size: -
J: TRBJ2-7
V: TRBV30
DNA: TGTGCCTGGAGCCTCTCCGGGAGCGGGGGCGACGAGCAGTACTTC
CDR3: CAWSLSGSGGDEQYF

length: 13
D: -
size: -
J: TRBJ2-7
V: TRBV18
DNA: TGTGCCAGCTCACCACAATCAGAATACGAGCAGTACTTC
CDR3: CASSPQSEYEQYF

length: 19
D: TRBD1
size: few
J: TRBJ1-3
V: TRBV7-8
DNA: TGTGCCAGCAGCGCAGACAGGGGGGAATTAACTAAATCTGGAAACACCATATATTTT
CDR3: CASSADRGELTKSGNTIYF

length: 13
D: -
size: -
J: TRBJ2-7
V: TRBV5-8
DNA: TGTGCCAGCAGCATTGGGGCACTGCACGAGCAGTACTTC
CDR3: CASSIGALHEQYF

length: 13
D: TRBD1
size: -
J: TRBJ1-2
V: TRBV27
DNA: TGTGCCAGCAGTCCCGGGACAGCACGGGGCTACACCTTC
CDR3: CASSPGTARGYTF

length: 18
D: -
size: -
J: TRBJ2-7
V: TRBV27
DNA: TGTGCCAGCAGTTTATCGTCCCCAGGGAAAGCTAACTCCTACGAGCAGTACTTC
CDR3: CASSLSSPGKANSYEQYF

length: 14
D: TRBD1
size: -
J: TRBJ1-3
V: TRBV2
DNA: TGTGCCAGCGACAGGGGACACTCTGGAAACACCATATATTTT
CDR3: CASDRGHSGNTIYF

length: 13
D: -
size: -
J: TRBJ1-5
V: TRBV12-5
DNA: TGTGCTAGTGGTTTATTAGGGAGTCAGCCCCAGCATTTT
CDR3: CASGLLGSQPQHF

length: 13
D: -
size: -
J: TRBJ2-7
V: TRBV28
DNA: TGTGCCAGCAGCCAACCCCCAGGGCAGGAGCAGTACTTC
CDR3: CASSQPPGQEQYF

length: 13
D: -
size: -
J: TRBJ1-2
V: TRBV6-1
DNA: TGTGCCAGCAGGACCACAGGGTACGATGGCTACACCTTC
CDR3: CASRTTGYDGYTF

length: 16
D: -
size: -
J: TRBJ2-1
V: TRBV4-3
DNA: TGCGCCAGCAGCCAAGACGCGCGGGACTCCTACAATGAGCAGTTCTTC
CDR3: CASSQDARDSYNEQFF

length: 17
D: TRBD1
size: -
J: TRBJ2-7
V: TRBV7-2
DNA: TGTGCCAGCAGCTTAGGACGACCGGGACAGGGAACATACGAGCAGTACTTC
CDR3: CASSLGRPGQGTYEQYF

length: 14
D: -
size: -
J: TRBJ1-6
V: TRBV25-1
DNA: TGTGCCACTACCGGGGACTCCTATAATTCACCCCTCCACTTT
CDR3: CATTGDSYNSPLHF

length: 13
D: -
size: -
J: TRBJ1-6
V: TRBV5-1
DNA: TGCGCCAGCAGCTTGGACTCGAATTCACCCCTCCACTTT
CDR3: CASSLDSNSPLHF

length: 15
D: -
size: once
J: TRBJ2-1
V: TRBV11-3
DNA: TGTGCCAGCAGCTTCGGCGGTGATACCTACAATGAGCAGTTCTTC
CDR3: CASSFGGDTYNEQFF

length: 13
D: -
size: -
J: TRBJ2-2
V: TRBV11-3
DNA: TGTGCCAGCAGCTTCGACTATGCCGGGGAGCTGTTTTTT
CDR3: CASSFDYAGELFF

length: 15
D: -
size: few
J: TRBJ1-6
V: TRBV6-5
DNA: TGTGCCAGCAGTTACCAGCCAGGGCCGAATTCACCCCTCCACTTT
CDR3: CASSYQPGPNSPLHF

length: 12
D: -
size: -
J: TRBJ2-1
V: TRBV28
DNA: TGTGCCAGCTCGGACAGTTTCAATGAGCAGTTCTTC
CDR3: CASSDSFNEQFF

length: 15
D: -
size: -
J: TRBJ1-1
V: TRBV9
DNA: TGTGCCAGCAGCGTAGGAGGCCCTACGGGGACTGAAGCTTTCTTT
CDR3: CASSVGGPTGTEAFF

length: 13
D: -
size: -
J: TRBJ2-1
V: TRBV19
DNA: TGTGCCAGTAGTATAGGAGGAGGCCATGAGCAGTTCTTC
CDR3: CASSIGGGHEQFF

length: 14
D: -
size: -
J: TRBJ1-4
V: TRBV5-1
DNA: TGCGCCAGCAGCTTGGGGCAGGGTCAGGAAAAACTGTTTTTT
CDR3: CASSLGQGQEKLFF

length: 15
D: TRBD2
size: -
J: TRBJ2-3
V: TRBV13
DNA: TGTGCCAGCAGCCACCCTAGCGGGGCCATAGATACGCAGTATTTT
CDR3: CASSHPSGAIDTQYF

length: 13
D: -
size: -
J: TRBJ2-5
V: TRBV19
DNA: TGTGCCAGTAGTATGGACAGAGAAGAGACCCAGTACTTC
CDR3: CASSMDREETQYF

length: 14
D: TRBD2
size: -
J: TRBJ2-1
V: TRBV7-3
DNA: TGTGCCAGCAGCCCGGGACTAGCGTCGGATGAGCAGTTCTTC
CDR3: CASSPGLASDEQFF

length: 18
D: TRBD2
size: -
J: TRBJ2-1
V: TRBV18
DNA: TGTGCCAGCTCACCAAGTTGGCTAGCGGGAGCACAATACAATGAGCAGTTCTTC
CDR3: CASSPSWLAGAQYNEQFF

length: 16
D: TRBD2
size: -
J: TRBJ2-7
V: TRBV7-2
DNA: TGTGCCAGCAGCCCAGGACTAGCGGGGGGACCCTACGAGCAGTACTTC
CDR3: CASSPGLAGGPYEQYF

length: 14
D: -
size: -
J: TRBJ2-7
V: TRBV5-1
DNA: TGCGCCAGCAGCCTCGGTGACAGGACCTACGAGCAGTACTTC
CDR3: CASSLGDRTYEQYF

length: 15
D: -
size: -
J: TRBJ1-2
V: TRBV7-2
DNA: TGTGCCAGCAGCCCTTACAGGGAGGGCAACTATGGCTACACCTTC
CDR3: CASSPYREGNYGYTF

length: 15
D: -
size: -
J: TRBJ1-1
V: TRBV5-1
DNA: TGCGCCAGCAGCTTGGAGCAGGGAAGGAACACTGAAGCTTTCTTT
CDR3: CASSLEQGRNTEAFF

length: 17
D: -
size: -
J: TRBJ2-3
V: TRBV15
DNA: TGTGCCACCAGCAGAGATCTTGCCAGGGTTCCCACAGATACGCAGTATTTT
CDR3: CATSRDLARVPTDTQYF

length: 17
D: TRBD2
size: -
J: TRBJ2-3
V: TRBV9
DNA: TGTGCCAGCAGCGTAGATCTAGCGGGAGGGAACACAGATACGCAGTATTTT
CDR3: CASSVDLAGGNTDTQYF